This TCR beta chain was sequenced during a study of CD8 T cells in Susac syndrome. This clonotype was seen a handful of times. When the RNA was reverse transcribed, random hexamers were used with an input of about 0.5 to 1 ug. Across 54 Vbeta and 13 Jbeta, TCR beta CDR3 was amplified with immunoSEQ multiplex PCR. TCRdb reprocessed the immunoSEQ multiplex PCR reads with MiXCR, giving one entry per CDR3 protein. The table records around 170,000 distinct CDR3 sequences, around 93% of them present only once. Germline CDR1 is KGHSH and CDR2 is LQKENI. The ends were cut back, 6 bases at V and 2 bases at J, with 10 bases in the middle. The CDR3 is made up of 13 amino acids.

The clonotype originates from a human donor with Susac syndrome. The sample was CD8+ T cells from PBMCs. The rearrangement uses TRBV18 and TRBJ1-1; no clear D gene. CDR3 DNA: TGTGCCAGCTCTCAAAGTGGTAACACTGAAGCTTTCTTT. Residues: CASSQSGNTEAFF.